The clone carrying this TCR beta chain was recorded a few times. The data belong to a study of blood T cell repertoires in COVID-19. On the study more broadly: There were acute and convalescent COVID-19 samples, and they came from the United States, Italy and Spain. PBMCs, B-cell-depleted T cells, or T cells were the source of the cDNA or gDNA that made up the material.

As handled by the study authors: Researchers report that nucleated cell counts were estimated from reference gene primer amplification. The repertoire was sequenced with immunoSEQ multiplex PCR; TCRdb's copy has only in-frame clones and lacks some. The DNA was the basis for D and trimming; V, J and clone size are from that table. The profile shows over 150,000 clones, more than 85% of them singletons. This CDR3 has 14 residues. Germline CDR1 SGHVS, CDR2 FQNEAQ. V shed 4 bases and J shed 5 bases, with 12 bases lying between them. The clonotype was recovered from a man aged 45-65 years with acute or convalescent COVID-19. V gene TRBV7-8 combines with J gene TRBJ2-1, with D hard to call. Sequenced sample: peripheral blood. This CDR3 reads CASSYTGQHNEQFF. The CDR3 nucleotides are TGTGCCAGCAGCTACACTGGGCAGCACAATGAGCAGTTCTTC.